A selection of T cell receptor beta chains follows, all from one sample in a study of OX40 agonist ivuxolimab in advanced cancers. Assay: immunoSEQ multiplex PCR; the TCRdb copy retains only in-frame clones and omits some. The table records about 76,000 clones, around 87% of them present only once. Here the sequenced sample was CD4+ or CD8+ T cells sorted from blood, taken in a trial of the OX40 agonist ivuxolimab. The receptors were gathered from an adult with an advanced solid tumor such as melanoma, head and neck, liver or kidney cancer. Both conserved end residues are part of each CDR3. Each record gives: V gene, J gene, clone size, D gene, CDR3 DNA, CDR3 protein. A D gene is named only where the DNA matches it firmly. The size entry is marked missing in some rows and otherwise reads once, few, many or a size class.

TRBV27	TRBJ2-7	-	-	TGTGCCAGCAGTTTATCCTCCACAAGGTACGAGCAGTACTTC	CASSLSSTRYEQYF
TRBV5-1	TRBJ2-3	-	-	TGCGCCAGCAGCTTGGGAGCAGGAAGGGCAGATACGCAGTATTTT	CASSLGAGRADTQYF
TRBV7-3	TRBJ2-7	-	TRBD2	TGTGCCAGCAGCTTATCTAGCGGGAGGGATGAGCAGTACTTC	CASSLSSGRDEQYF
TRBV19	TRBJ1-1	-	-	TGTGCCAGTAGTATAATCCCGGCAGGGGTATCAGAAGCTTTCTTT	CASSIIPAGVSEAFF
TRBV1	TRBJ1-4	-	-	TGCACCAGCAGCCCGCCCTACCGACAGGACCCTAATGAAAAACTGTTTTTT	CTSSPPYRQDPNEKLFF
TRBV30	TRBJ1-1	-	TRBD1	TGTGCCTGGAAAAGGGCAGGGGGCACTGAAGCTTTCTTT	CAWKRAGGTEAFF
TRBV28	TRBJ1-2	-	-	TGTGCCAGCAGATTGCCCTTCCCCACAGGCTATGGCTACACCTTC	CASRLPFPTGYGYTF
TRBV9	TRBJ2-7	-	TRBD2	TGTGCCAGCAGCTCCACGAGCGGGAGGTACTACTTC	CASSSTSGRYYF
TRBV14	TRBJ2-2	-	TRBD2	TGTGCCAGCAGCCGACTAGCGGGAGCCACCGGGGAGCTGTTTTTT	CASSRLAGATGELFF
TRBV20-1	TRBJ2-3	-	-	TGCAGTGCTAAAGCTGCAGATACGCAGTATTTT	CSAKAADTQYF
TRBV21-1	TRBJ2-7	-	-	TGTGCCAGCAACTTAGACAGGCTGAACGAGCAGTACTTC	CASNLDRLNEQYF
TRBV29-1	TRBJ2-7	-	-	TGCAGCGTTGAAGGACAGGTTACCGACGAGCAGTACTTC	CSVEGQVTDEQYF
TRBV10-3	TRBJ2-7	-	-	TGTGCCATCAGTGGTATCCCCCGCTCCTACGAGCAGTACTTC	CAISGIPRSYEQYF
TRBV28	TRBJ1-4	-	-	TGTGCCTCCTCGCCGGACAAGAATGAAAAACTGTTTTTT	CASSPDKNEKLFF
TRBV11-2	TRBJ1-2	-	-	TGTGCCAGCAGCTTCCTACCGGGACTCTACTATGGCTACACCTTC	CASSFLPGLYYGYTF
TRBV18	TRBJ2-2	-	-	TGTGCCAGCTCACCCACGTACACGACCGGGGAGCTGTTTTTT	CASSPTYTTGELFF
TRBV27	TRBJ1-2	-	-	TGTGCCAGCAGTTCCCTCCCCCTAAGGGTGTATGGCTACACCTTC	CASSSLPLRVYGYTF
TRBV6-5	TRBJ2-5	-	-	TGTGCCAGCCGATACAGTACTCAAGAGACCCAGTACTTC	CASRYSTQETQYF
TRBV2	TRBJ2-1	-	TRBD2	TGTGCCAGCAGGGCCACTAGCGGGAGTAGCAATGAGCAGTTCTTC	CASRATSGSSNEQFF
TRBV6-4	TRBJ2-5	-	-	TGTGCCAGCACCACCTCGGGACTCTCGGAGGCGGTAGGCCAAGAGACCCAGTACTTC	CASTTSGLSEAVGQETQYF
TRBV5-1	TRBJ2-4	-	TRBD1	TGCGCCAGCAGCGAGGGACAGGGGCGGGGAGCAGCCAAAAACATTCAGTACTTC	CASSEGQGRGAAKNIQYF
TRBV11-2	TRBJ2-2	-	TRBD2	TGTGCCAGCGGTAACGCAAAGACTAGCGGGAGGGCCAACACCGGGGAGCTGTTTTTT	CASGNAKTSGRANTGELFF
TRBV11-2	TRBJ1-5	-	TRBD1	TGTGCCAGCAGCCGGGACAGCTATAGCAATCAGCCCCAGCATTTT	CASSRDSYSNQPQHF
TRBV6-1	TRBJ1-3	-	-	TGTGCCAGCCGGGTCTTCTCTGGAAACACCATATATTTT	CASRVFSGNTIYF
TRBV2	TRBJ1-2	-	TRBD1	TGTGCCAGCAGTGAGCAGGGGGGGCCTTATGGCTACACCTTC	CASSEQGGPYGYTF
TRBV29-1	TRBJ2-5	-	-	TGCAGCGGCCGACATCATCAGCAAGAGACCCAGTACTTC	CSGRHHQQETQYF
TRBV7-8	TRBJ2-5	few	TRBD1	TGTGCCAGCAGCGGGCAGGGGGCAGGGGAGACCCAGTACTTC	CASSGQGAGETQYF
TRBV23-1	TRBJ2-5	-	TRBD1	TGCGCCAGCAGTCCTGGGGATCTCGGACAGGGTGTTTTGATTGGAGAGACCCAGTACTTC	CASSPGDLGQGVLIGETQYF
TRBV28	TRBJ1-5	-	-	TGTGCCAGCAGTTTTACGGCAGGGGAAAATCAGCCCCAGCATTTT	CASSFTAGENQPQHF
TRBV5-1	TRBJ2-7	-	-	TGCGCCAGCAGCCCGACAGGTAAAGAGTTCTACGAGCAGTACTTC	CASSPTGKEFYEQYF
TRBV28	TRBJ1-3	-	TRBD1	TGTGCCAGTAGAGGGACAGGGGTTGAAAACACCATATATTTT	CASRGTGVENTIYF
TRBV19	TRBJ1-5	-	TRBD1	TGTGCCAGTAGTGGGGACAGGGCCTCCCGGCAGCCCCAGCATTTT	CASSGDRASRQPQHF
TRBV5-5	TRBJ2-2	-	TRBD2	TGTGCCAGCAGCCCTGGCCGATATCTGGCGGGAGGGAACACCGGGGAGCTGTTTTTT	CASSPGRYLAGGNTGELFF
TRBV9	TRBJ2-1	once	-	TGTGCCAGCAGCGTTAGCCTAGGGTCCTACAATGAGCAGTTCTTC	CASSVSLGSYNEQFF
TRBV28	TRBJ2-2	-	TRBD1	TGTGCCAGCAGTTCGGGGACAGCGAGAAACACCGGGGAGCTGTTTTTT	CASSSGTARNTGELFF
TRBV5-1	TRBJ2-2	-	TRBD1	TGCGCCAGCAGCTTGGCAGGGGGAATGAACACCGGGGAGCTGTTTTTT	CASSLAGGMNTGELFF
TRBV15	TRBJ2-5	-	-	TGTGCCACCAGCAGACTTGACATCTTGGAGACCCAGTACTTC	CATSRLDILETQYF
TRBV14	TRBJ2-5	-	TRBD1	TGTGCCAGCAGCCAATTTGAGGGGGCAGAGACCCAGTACTTC	CASSQFEGAETQYF
TRBV7-3	TRBJ1-2	few	-	TGTGCCAGCAGCCCGACCGGGACTTTCTATGGCTACACCTTC	CASSPTGTFYGYTF
TRBV2	TRBJ1-5	-	-	TGTGCCAGCAGTGAAGGGGGGCTGGGTCCTCAGCCCCAGCATTTT	CASSEGGLGPQPQHF
TRBV7-9	TRBJ2-7	-	-	TGTGCCAGCAGCACCGTGGCGGTACCCTACGAGCAGTACTTC	CASSTVAVPYEQYF
TRBV4-2	TRBJ2-2	-	-	TGTGCCAGCAGCCAAGTTGAGACCGGGGAGCTGTTTTTT	CASSQVETGELFF
TRBV14	TRBJ2-2	-	-	TGTGCCAGCAGCCAAGCTAGGGGAAAAACCGGGGAGCTGTTTTTT	CASSQARGKTGELFF
TRBV2	TRBJ2-4	few	-	TGTGCCAGCAGTGCAAACCGGGACACTAAAAACATTCAGTACTTC	CASSANRDTKNIQYF
TRBV11-2	TRBJ1-2	once	-	TGTGCCAGCAGCTTATCGAGGTTAGGGGATTACTATGGCTACACCTTC	CASSLSRLGDYYGYTF
TRBV5-6	TRBJ2-7	-	-	TGTGCCAGCAGTAGCCTAAGCTCCTACGAGCAGTACTTC	CASSSLSSYEQYF
TRBV11-3	TRBJ1-2	few	TRBD1	TGTGCCAGCAGACACCGGGACAGGGGCCCGAACGGCTATGGCTACACCTTC	CASRHRDRGPNGYGYTF
TRBV7-3	TRBJ2-5	once	-	TGTGCCAGCAGCTTAGGTGGAGCTCAAGAGACCCAGTACTTC	CASSLGGAQETQYF
TRBV13	TRBJ1-5	-	-	TGTGCCAGCCAGGCCCAGGGAAGAGGGACCCACCAGCCCCAGCATTTT	CASQAQGRGTHQPQHF
TRBV19	TRBJ2-2	-	TRBD2	TGTGCCAGTAGCACACTAGCGGAGAACACCGGGGAGCTGTTTTTT	CASSTLAENTGELFF
TRBV28	TRBJ2-1	-	-	TGTGCCAGCAGTACAGGGAGGCACGGGCAGTTCTTC	CASSTGRHGQFF
TRBV29-1	TRBJ2-7	-	TRBD2	TGCAGCGCTCTCTGGTCCCTTAGCGGGAGGGCCTACGAGCAGTACTTC	CSALWSLSGRAYEQYF